A single sample is the source of the 20 T cell receptor beta chains below, sequenced in a study of memory CD4+ T cells and cytomegalovirus serostatus. Single viable CD3+CD4+CD8-CD45RO+ cells were sorted as the memory CD4+ T cells. Profiling relied on immunoSEQ multiplex PCR, and the TCRdb table lists in-frame clones only, not all of them. The table records about 82,000 clones, over 80% of them present only once. Sequenced input: memory CD4+ T cells from blood. Source of these receptors: an adult in good health and CMV-seronegative.

This chain connects TRBV6-5 to TRBJ2-3; D is ambiguous. Germline-derived CDR1 and CDR2 are MNHEY and SVGAGI. Trimming cost V 0 bases and J 10 bases, with 14 bases left between them. The CDR3 has 14 amino acids. CDR3: CASSYSFGLRAQYF. CDR3 coding DNA: TGTGCCAGCAGTTACTCCTTTGGGCTAAGGGCGCAGTATTTT.

The chain joins TRBV30 to TRBJ1-5, with 9 bases that match TRBD1. V lost 2 bases to trimming and J lost 7 bases; unmatched junction nucleotides: 12. This CDR3 comprises 16 residues. CDR1 is GTSNPN, CDR2 SVGIG, per germline (reference sequence). DNA of the CDR3: TGTGCCTGGAGTTACGAATTCGGGACAGGGTCGCAGCCCCAGCATTTT. It codes for CAWSYEFGTGSQPQHF.

The J gene is TRBJ1-1, the V gene TRBV4-1; D is ambiguous. This CDR3 is built from 14 residues. Deletions cut 0 bases from V and 0 bases from J, with 5 bases between. Looked up from germline, CDR1 is MGHRA and CDR2 is YSYEKL. CDR3 amino acids: CASSQDHMNTEAFF. CDR3 bases: TGCGCCAGCAGCCAAGATCACATGAACACTGAAGCTTTCTTT.

The V call is TRBV18, the J call TRBJ2-1, with D possibly being TRBD1 or TRBD2 (6 bases each). The CDR3 has 16 amino acids. The germline V and J ends were trimmed by 2 bases and 2 bases, with 13 bases remaining between them. Germline CDR1 reads KGHSH; CDR2 reads LQKENI. This CDR3 reads CASSPTQGGTYNEQFF. CDR3 sequence (DNA): TGTGCCAGCTCACCAACCCAAGGGGGGACCTACAATGAGCAGTTCTTC.

The chain couples TRBV6-1 to TRBJ1-1, with a possible D match to TRBD1 (5 bases). Germline V gene lookup returns CDR1 MNHNS and CDR2 SASEGT. Between the trimmed V and J ends, which lost 8 bases and 0 bases, there was a span of 13 bases. The length of the CDR3 is 14 residues. CDR3 amino acids: CASARDWVNTEAFF. DNA of the CDR3: TGTGCCAGCGCAAGGGACTGGGTGAACACTGAAGCTTTCTTT.

The chain uses TRBV7-2 and TRBJ2-1, with TRBD2 identical over 8 bases. This CDR3 has 14 residues. With 3 bases clipped from V and 8 bases from J, the junction kept 6 bases outside the gene matches. Per the germline V gene, CDR1 is SGHTA and CDR2 is FQGNSA. The DNA of the CDR3 is TGTGCCAGCAGCTTTCAGCGGGGGTCCCATGAGCAGTTCTTC. Amino acid sequence: CASSFQRGSHEQFF.

V gene TRBV4-2 combines with J gene TRBJ1-5; weak D call: TRBD1 (5 bases). Germline-derived CDR1 and CDR2 are LGHNA and YNFKEQ. Trimming stripped 3 bases from V and 2 bases from J, with 17 bases between. This CDR3 region has 17 residues. This CDR3 reads CASSHEGVGGGNQPQHF. CDR3 bases: TGTGCCAGCAGCCATGAAGGGGTAGGAGGGGGCAATCAGCCCCAGCATTTT.

The chain joins TRBV15 to TRBJ2-2, with 11 bases that match TRBD2. V shed 1 base, J shed 4 bases, and the junction held 11 bases outside the gene matches. This CDR3 is built from 19 residues. CDR1 and CDR2 from the germline V gene are LNHNV and YYDKDF (reference sequence). CDR3 region: CATSRGDVAGGPATGELFF. The CDR3 DNA is TGTGCCACCAGCAGAGGCGATGTAGCGGGGGGGCCCGCCACCGGGGAGCTGTTTTTT.

The chain combines TRBV2 with TRBJ1-3; TRBD1 aligns across 7 bases. V lost 5 bases and J lost 2; bases outside the gene matches: 3. The CDR3 totals 14 residues. Germline V gene lookup returns CDR1 SNHLY and CDR2 FYNNEI. The CDR3 DNA reads TGTGCCAGCAGTAACAGGGGCGCTGGAAACACCATATATTTT. Protein sequence: CASSNRGAGNTIYF.

This clone occurred a few times. V and J are TRBV15 and TRBJ1-1; D uncertain. CDR3 length equals 12 residues. V lost 0 bases and J lost 11, with 10 bases in between. Germline CDR1 and CDR2: LNHNV and YYDKDF (reference sequence). In nucleotides, the CDR3 is TGTGCCACCAGCAGAGACCGGCAACTGGCTTTCTTT. Translation gives CATSRDRQLAFF.

This clone came up a few times. The rearrangement joins TRBV10-3 to TRBJ2-2, with 11 bases matching TRBD2. There are 16 residues in the CDR3. Trimming removed 7 bases from V and 2 bases from J; junction bases left unmatched: 6. CDR1 and CDR2 (germline): ENHRY, SYGVKD. The CDR3 DNA is TGTGCCATCATGTCCGGGACTAGCGGCAACACCGGGGAGCTGTTTTTT. Translating it yields CAIMSGTSGNTGELFF.

This clone has more than one count but fewer than ten. The chain links TRBV5-1 to TRBJ1-4; no firm D call. Germline V lookup: CDR1 SGHRS, CDR2 YFSETQ. The CDR3 loop spans 15 amino acids. V was trimmed by 1 base and J by 2 bases, leaving 9 bases between them. In DNA, the CDR3 is TGCGCCAGCAGCTTGTTGGGCGATACTAATGAAAAACTGTTTTTT. It is translated as CASSLLGDTNEKLFF.

This clone has only a few counts. This specimen includes other DNA sequences encoding the same CDR3. The chain joins TRBV5-1 to TRBJ1-2; D not certain. V gave up 4 bases and J gave up 5 bases, with 12 bases separating them. Germline lookup yields CDR1 SGHRS and CDR2 YFSETQ. The CDR3 consists of 13 residues. The CDR3 DNA reads as TGCGCCAGCAGCCTGGACTCAGGATATGGCTACACCTTC. Its protein product is CASSLDSGYGYTF.

This clone was detected only once. This chain uses TRBV7-3 with TRBJ2-3; D perhaps matches TRBD2 (7 bases). The CDR3 contains 18 residues. The germline V and J ends were trimmed by 2 bases and 0 bases, with 18 bases remaining between them. CDR1 and CDR2 (germline): SGHTA, FQGTGA. The CDR3 protein is CASSLGVGGQLSTDTQYF. The CDR3 DNA reads as TGTGCCAGCAGCTTAGGAGTGGGGGGGCAATTAAGCACAGATACGCAGTATTTT.

V gene TRBV7-2 combines with J gene TRBJ2-6, with 11 bases that match TRBD1. Germline V lookup: CDR1 SGHTA, CDR2 FQGNSA. Trimming cost V 5 bases and J 0 bases; bases outside gene matches: 9. There are 19 residues in the CDR3. CDR3 sequence reads: CASSQHGQGARSGANVLTF. The CDR3 nucleotides read TGTGCCAGCAGCCAACATGGACAGGGGGCACGCTCTGGGGCCAACGTCCTGACTTTC.

In this sample, this clone turned up a few times. V is TRBV9 and J is TRBJ2-3; D is unresolved. V was pared by 0 bases and J by 6 bases, with 17 bases between. The CDR3 spans 16 residues. Germline CDR1 is SGDLS and CDR2 is YYNGEE. The CDR3 here is CASSVALSQSWDTQYF. For the CDR3, the DNA is TGTGCCAGCAGCGTAGCCCTGAGCCAGAGTTGGGATACGCAGTATTTT. Supplemented by reference TRBV9 and TRBJ2-3, the full variable domain reads DSGVTQTPKHLITATGQRVTLRCSPRSGDLSVYWYQQSLDQGLQFLIQYYNGEERAKGNILERFSAQQFPDLHSELNLSSLELGDSALYFCASSVALSQSWDTQYFGPGTRLTVL.

This clone was recorded only once. This sequence joins TRBV2 and TRBJ1-4; D is perhaps TRBD1 (5 bases). This CDR3 spans 13 amino acids. V was pared by 11 bases and J by 5 bases, with 15 bases between. Germline CDR1 is SNHLY and CDR2 is FYNNEI. The CDR3 region is CAGHVQRNEKLFF. In nucleotides, the CDR3 is TGTGCCGGACATGTACAGAGGAATGAAAAACTGTTTTTT.

V is TRBV28 and J is TRBJ1-5, with 9 nucleotides matching TRBD1. This CDR3 region has 16 residues. The germline V gene has CDR1 MDHEN and CDR2 SYDVKM. Germline trimming cut 3 bases from V and 4 bases from J; bases unmatched to any gene: 7. This CDR3 reads CASSLDRGPPNQPQHF. CDR3 DNA: TGTGCCAGCAGTTTGGACAGGGGCCCCCCTAATCAGCCCCAGCATTTT.

The chain has TRBV5-1 and TRBJ1-2; TRBD1 matches at 7 bases. CDR1 is SGHRS and CDR2 is YFSETQ in the germline V gene. The CDR3 sequence is 15 residues long. Trimming at V came to 1 base and at J to 2 bases, leaving 5 bases not matched to a gene. CDR3 coding DNA: TGCGCCAGCAGCTTGTTCCCGGACAGGAACTATGGCTACACCTTC. Encoded protein: CASSLFPDRNYGYTF.

J is TRBJ1-1 and V is TRBV7-3, with D uncertain. Germline V gives CDR1 SGHTA, CDR2 FQGTGA. This CDR3 has 14 residues. The germline V and J ends were trimmed by 5 bases and 1 base, with 11 bases remaining between them. CDR3 loop: CASSPQSSNTEAFF. The CDR3 nucleotides read TGTGCCAGCAGCCCACAGTCTTCGAACACTGAAGCTTTCTTT.